This T cell receptor (beta chain) was recovered during a study of shared clonotypes between healthy human individuals. Study-level results: A reduction in generation probabilities was seen for non-shared clonotypes relative to those shared by all four donors.

The assay ran at deep level. Profiling relied on immunoSEQ multiplex PCR, and the TCRdb table lists in-frame clones only, not all of them. The sample shows about 1 million clones, around 76% of them seen only once. As to this clone: As yet, its antigen is unknown.

Trimming removed 3 bases from V and 10 bases from J, with 21 bases in between. Germline lookup yields CDR1 LGHNA and CDR2 YNFKEQ. This CDR3 contains 15 residues. The V and J genes are TRBV4-2 and TRBJ2-5; D is unresolved. Sample: memory CD4+ T cells sorted from blood. The subset: CD45RA-negative fraction. This TCR was recovered from a man aged 18 to 30 in good health. The CDR3 loop is CASSQRPGGDAGQYF. Written as DNA, the CDR3 is TGTGCCAGCAGCCAGAGGCCGGGTGGGGATGCTGGCCAGTACTTC.